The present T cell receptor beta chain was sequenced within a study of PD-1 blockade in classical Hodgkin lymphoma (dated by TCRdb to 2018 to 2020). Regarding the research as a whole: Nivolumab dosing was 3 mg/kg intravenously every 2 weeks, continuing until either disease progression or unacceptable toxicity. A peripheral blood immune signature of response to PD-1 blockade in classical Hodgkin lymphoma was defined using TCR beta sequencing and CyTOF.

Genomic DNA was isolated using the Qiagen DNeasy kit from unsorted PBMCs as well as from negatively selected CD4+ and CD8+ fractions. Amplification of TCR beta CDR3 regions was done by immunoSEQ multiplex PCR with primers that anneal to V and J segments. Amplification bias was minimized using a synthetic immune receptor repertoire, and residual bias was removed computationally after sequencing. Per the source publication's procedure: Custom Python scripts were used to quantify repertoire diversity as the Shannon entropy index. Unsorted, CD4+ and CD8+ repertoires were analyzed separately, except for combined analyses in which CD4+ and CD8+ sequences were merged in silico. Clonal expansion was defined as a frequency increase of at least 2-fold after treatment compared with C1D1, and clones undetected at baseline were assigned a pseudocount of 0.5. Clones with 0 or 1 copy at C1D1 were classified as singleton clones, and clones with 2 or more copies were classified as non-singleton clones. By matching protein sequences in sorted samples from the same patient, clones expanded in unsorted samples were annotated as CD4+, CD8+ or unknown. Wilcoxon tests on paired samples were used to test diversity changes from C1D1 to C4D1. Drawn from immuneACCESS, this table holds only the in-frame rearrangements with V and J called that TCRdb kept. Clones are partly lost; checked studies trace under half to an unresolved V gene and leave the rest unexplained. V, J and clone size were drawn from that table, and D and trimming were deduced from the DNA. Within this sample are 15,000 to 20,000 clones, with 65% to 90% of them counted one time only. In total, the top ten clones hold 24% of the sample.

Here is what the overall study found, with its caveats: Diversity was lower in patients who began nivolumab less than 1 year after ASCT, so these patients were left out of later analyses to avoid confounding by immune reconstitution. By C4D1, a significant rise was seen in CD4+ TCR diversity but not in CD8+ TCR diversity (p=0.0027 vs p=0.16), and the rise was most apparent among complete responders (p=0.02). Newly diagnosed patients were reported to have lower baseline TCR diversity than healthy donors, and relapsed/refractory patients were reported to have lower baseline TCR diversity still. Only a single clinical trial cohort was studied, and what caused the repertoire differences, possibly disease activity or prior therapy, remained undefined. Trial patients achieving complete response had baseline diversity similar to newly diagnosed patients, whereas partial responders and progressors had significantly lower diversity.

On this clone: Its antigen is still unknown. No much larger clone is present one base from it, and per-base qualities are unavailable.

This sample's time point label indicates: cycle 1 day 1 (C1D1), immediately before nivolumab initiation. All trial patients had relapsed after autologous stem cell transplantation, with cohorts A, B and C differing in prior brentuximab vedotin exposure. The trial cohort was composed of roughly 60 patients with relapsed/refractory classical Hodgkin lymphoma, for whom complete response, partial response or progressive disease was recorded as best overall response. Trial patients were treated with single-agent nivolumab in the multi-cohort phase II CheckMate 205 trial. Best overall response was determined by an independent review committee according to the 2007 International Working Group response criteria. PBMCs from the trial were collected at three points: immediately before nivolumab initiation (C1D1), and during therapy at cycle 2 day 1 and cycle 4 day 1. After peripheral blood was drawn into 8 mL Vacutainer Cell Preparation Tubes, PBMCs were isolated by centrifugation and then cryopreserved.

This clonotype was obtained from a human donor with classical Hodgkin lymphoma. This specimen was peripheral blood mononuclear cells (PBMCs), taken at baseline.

The nucleotide sequence reads as follows: TGTGCCAGCAGCGACAATAAAGGGGAGGCCAAAAACATTCAGTACTTC. Translation gives CASSDNKGEAKNIQYF. The sequence links TRBV9 to TRBJ2-4, with the D gene possibly TRBD1 or TRBD2, each one fitting 5 bases. Reading from cysteine to phenylalanine, the CDR3 counts 16 amino acids. Solely the CDR3 DNA is kept, with 48 bases framed from the first base. CDR1 and CDR2, looked up from the germline V gene, are SGDLS and YYNGEE. The junction carries 14 bases between V and J, which are trimmed by 3 bases and 1 base respectively.